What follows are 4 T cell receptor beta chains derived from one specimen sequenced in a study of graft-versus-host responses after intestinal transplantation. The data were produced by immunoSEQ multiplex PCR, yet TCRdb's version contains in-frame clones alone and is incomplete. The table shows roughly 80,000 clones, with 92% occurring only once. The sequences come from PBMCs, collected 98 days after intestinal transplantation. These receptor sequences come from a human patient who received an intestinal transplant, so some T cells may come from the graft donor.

In DNA form, the CDR3 reads TGTGCCAGCAGTTTCGAGCCGGACAGGGCGGAGACCCAGTACTTC. Translating gives CASSFEPDRAETQYF. The chain employs TRBV6-6 and TRBJ2-5, with 8 bases matching TRBD1. Unmatched junction bases numbered 9, after V lost 4 bases and J lost 5 bases. The CDR3 has 15 amino acids. Germline CDR1 MNHNY, CDR2 SVGAGI (reference sequence).

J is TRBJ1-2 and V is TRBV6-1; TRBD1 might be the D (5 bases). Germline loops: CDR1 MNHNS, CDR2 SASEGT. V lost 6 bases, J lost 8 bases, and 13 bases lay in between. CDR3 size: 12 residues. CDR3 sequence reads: CASSPGSTGYTF. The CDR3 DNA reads TGTGCCAGCAGCCCAGGGTCAACGGGCTACACCTTC.

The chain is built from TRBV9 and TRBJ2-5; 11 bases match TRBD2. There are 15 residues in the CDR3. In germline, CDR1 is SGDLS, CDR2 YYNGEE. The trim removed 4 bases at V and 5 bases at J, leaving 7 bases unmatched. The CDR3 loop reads CASSLIAGGQETQYF. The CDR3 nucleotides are TGTGCCAGCAGCCTCATAGCGGGAGGGCAGGAGACCCAGTACTTC.

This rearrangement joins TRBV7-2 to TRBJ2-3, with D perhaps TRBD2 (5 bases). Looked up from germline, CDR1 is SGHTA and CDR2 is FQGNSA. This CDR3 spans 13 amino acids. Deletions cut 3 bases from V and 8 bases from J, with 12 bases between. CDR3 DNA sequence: TGTGCCAGCAGCTTCCTACACGGGGTTACGCAGTATTTT. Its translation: CASSFLHGVTQYF. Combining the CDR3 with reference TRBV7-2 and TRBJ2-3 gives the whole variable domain GAGVSQSPSNKVTEKGKDVELRCDPISGHTALYWYRQSLGQGLEFLIYFQGNSAPDKSGLPSDRFSAERTGGSVSTLTIQRTQQEDSAVYLCASSFLHGVTQYFGPGTRLTVL.